This T cell receptor (beta chain) originates from a study of T-cell memory formation after mild COVID-19. V lost 8 bases and J lost 2, with 15 bases in between. The CDR3 has 14 amino acids. In TCRdb, the 5' RACE reads were re-called with MiXCR into one record per CDR3 protein. The table lists about 210,000 distinct CDR3 sequences, around 27% of them singletons. This clonotype was seen a handful of times. The receptor comes from an adult woman who had mild COVID-19 (a few samples of this study predate the infection). Cell type and time point are not known. Sequenced input: PBMCs or a T cell subset sorted from them (not recorded which). The chain links TRBV12-3 or TRBV12-4 to TRBJ1-1; D is ambiguous. The chain's CDR3 is CASGTTVDNTEAFF. The DNA of the CDR3 is TGTGCCAGCGGTACCACAGTGGATAACACTGAAGCTTTCTTT.